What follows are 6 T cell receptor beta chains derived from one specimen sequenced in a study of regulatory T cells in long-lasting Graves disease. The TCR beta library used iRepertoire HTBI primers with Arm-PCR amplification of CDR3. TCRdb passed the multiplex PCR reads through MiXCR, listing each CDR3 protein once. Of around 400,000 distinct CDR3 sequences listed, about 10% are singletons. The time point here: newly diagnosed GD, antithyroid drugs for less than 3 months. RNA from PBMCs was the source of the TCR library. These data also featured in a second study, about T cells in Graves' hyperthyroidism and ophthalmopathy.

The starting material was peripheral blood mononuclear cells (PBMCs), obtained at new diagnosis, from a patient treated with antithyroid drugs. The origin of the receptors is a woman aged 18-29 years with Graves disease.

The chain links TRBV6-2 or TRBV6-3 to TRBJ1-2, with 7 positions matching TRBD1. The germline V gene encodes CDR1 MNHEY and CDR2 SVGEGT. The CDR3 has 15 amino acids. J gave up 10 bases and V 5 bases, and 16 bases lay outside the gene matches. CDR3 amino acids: CASSDGPRGTYDYTF. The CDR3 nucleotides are TGTGCCAGCAGTGATGGGCCCAGGGGGACTTACGACTACACCTTC.

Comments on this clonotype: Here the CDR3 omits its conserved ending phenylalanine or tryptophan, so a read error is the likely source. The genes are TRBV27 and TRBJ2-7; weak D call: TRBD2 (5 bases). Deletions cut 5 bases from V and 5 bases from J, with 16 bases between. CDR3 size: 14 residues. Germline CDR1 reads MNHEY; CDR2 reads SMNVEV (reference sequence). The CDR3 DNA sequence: TGTGCCAGCAGTCTCACACTCACCGGGGACGAGCAGTACGCC. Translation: CASSLTLTGDEQYA.

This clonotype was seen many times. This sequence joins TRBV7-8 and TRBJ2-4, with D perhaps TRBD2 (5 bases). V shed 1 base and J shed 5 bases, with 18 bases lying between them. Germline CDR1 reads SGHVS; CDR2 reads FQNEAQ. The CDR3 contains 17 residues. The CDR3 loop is CASSLETRLNGENIQYF. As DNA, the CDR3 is TGTGCCAGCAGCTTAGAAACTAGGCTTAATGGGGAAAACATTCAGTACTTC.

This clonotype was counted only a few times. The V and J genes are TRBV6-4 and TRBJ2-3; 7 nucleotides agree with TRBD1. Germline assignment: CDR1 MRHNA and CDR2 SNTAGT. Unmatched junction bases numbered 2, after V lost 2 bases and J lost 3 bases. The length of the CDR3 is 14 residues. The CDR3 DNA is TGTGCCAGCAGTGACGGGGGACAGACAGATACGCAGTATTTT. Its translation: CASSDGGQTDTQYF.

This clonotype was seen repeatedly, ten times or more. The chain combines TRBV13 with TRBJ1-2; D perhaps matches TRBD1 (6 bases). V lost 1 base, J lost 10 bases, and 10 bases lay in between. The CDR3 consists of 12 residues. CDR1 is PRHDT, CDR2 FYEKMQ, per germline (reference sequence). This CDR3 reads CASSLAGADYTF. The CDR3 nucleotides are TGTGCCAGCAGCTTAGCAGGGGCCGACTACACCTTC.

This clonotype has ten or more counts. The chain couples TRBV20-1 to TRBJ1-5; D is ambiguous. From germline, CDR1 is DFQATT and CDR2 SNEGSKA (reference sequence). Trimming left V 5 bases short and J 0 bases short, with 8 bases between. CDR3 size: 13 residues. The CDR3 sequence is CSAGAYSNQPQHF. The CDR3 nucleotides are TGCAGTGCTGGTGCCTATAGCAATCAGCCCCAGCATTTT.